Following are 19 T cell receptor beta chains from one sample sequenced in a study of PD-1 blockade in classical Hodgkin lymphoma. Time point specified: newly diagnosed, previously untreated cHL patient sample. The protocol was immunoSEQ multiplex PCR, while the TCRdb copy is restricted to in-frame clones and leaves out a portion. The data show 30,000 or so clones, 85% to 95% seen once. The sequencing sample was made of peripheral blood mononuclear cells (PBMCs). The origin of the receptors is a human donor with classical Hodgkin lymphoma.

The chain has TRBV10-3 and TRBJ1-1; 9 bases agree with TRBD1. Per the germline V gene, CDR1 is ENHRY and CDR2 is SYGVKD. The CDR3 length is 14 residues. V lost 8 bases to trimming and J lost 5 bases; unmatched junction nucleotides: 9. In DNA, the CDR3 is TGTGCCATCGGAGGACAGGGGAGGGGGACTGAAGCTTTCTTT. Its translation: CAIGGQGRGTEAFF.

The genes are TRBV27 and TRBJ2-3; perhaps D is TRBD1 or TRBD2 (5 bases each). Between the trimmed V and J ends, which lost 3 bases and 3 bases, there was a span of 19 bases. Germline loops: CDR1 MNHEY, CDR2 SMNVEV (reference sequence). This CDR3 comprises 17 residues. CDR3: CASSFGRGRPATDTQYF. For the CDR3, the DNA is TGTGCCAGCAGTTTTGGAAGGGGACGGCCCGCGACAGATACGCAGTATTTT.

This rearrangement joins TRBV6-5 to TRBJ2-1, with D possibly TRBD2 on 5 matching bases. The CDR3 has 11 residues. V was clipped by 6 bases and J by 8 bases, with 8 bases between them. Germline-derived CDR1 and CDR2 are MNHEY and SVGAGI. The CDR3 coding sequence is TGTGCCAGCAGCTCCGGGGATGAGCAGTTCTTC. This encodes CASSSGDEQFF.

J is TRBJ1-5 and V is TRBV6-1; the D gene is possibly TRBD1 (5 bases). This CDR3 is 15 amino acids long. Between the trimmed V and J ends, which lost 7 bases and 2 bases, there was a span of 15 bases. The germline CDR1 and CDR2 sequences are MNHNS and SASEGT. The CDR3 region is CASTTGVFGNQPQHF. The DNA for the CDR3 is TGTGCCAGCACCACAGGTGTCTTTGGCAATCAGCCCCAGCATTTT.

The chain employs TRBV11-2 and TRBJ1-1; no clear D gene. Trimming left V 5 bases short and J 0 bases short, with 4 bases between. CDR3 length equals 12 residues. Germline assignment: CDR1 SGHAT and CDR2 FQNNGV. The CDR3 coding sequence is TGTGCCAGCAGCCGCATGAACACTGAAGCTTTCTTT. This sequence encodes CASSRMNTEAFF.

J is TRBJ2-5 and V is TRBV11-3; D unclear. The germline gives CDR1 SGHNT, CDR2 YENEEA. This CDR3 is built from 16 residues. Trimming left V 0 bases short and J 9 bases short, with 20 bases between. In nucleotides, the CDR3 is TGTGCCAGCAGCTTAGAGAGGTTCGGCCCCACAAAAGCCCAGTACTTC. Encoded protein: CASSLERFGPTKAQYF.

The chain recombines TRBV6-4 with TRBJ2-6; 9 bases are shared with TRBD2. Germline values: CDR1 MRHNA, CDR2 SNTAGT. The CDR3 is made up of 20 amino acids. Unmatched junction bases numbered 17, after V lost 6 bases and J lost 2 bases. CDR3 nucleotide sequence: TGTGCCAGCAGCCCCTTCGGGGTAGCGGGAGAGGCGGCTGGGGCCAACGTCCTGACTTTC. Its translation is CASSPFGVAGEAAGANVLTF.

This clone has only one observation. The chain joins TRBV21-1 to TRBJ2-2; the D call TRBD1 from the table was never checked on the DNA. TRBV21-1 is a documented pseudogene. The CDR3 totals 13 residues. CDR3 coding DNA: TGTGCCAGCAGAGACAGGGGGACCGGGGAGCTGTTTTTT. This sequence encodes CASRDRGTGELFF.

The chain carries TRBV6-4 and TRBJ1-5; no definite D call. The V end was cut by 8 bases, the J end by 4 bases, with 12 bases between. This CDR3 contains 13 residues. CDR1 is MRHNA, CDR2 SNTAGT, per germline. CDR3 region: CASGQEPNQPQHF. CDR3 bases: TGTGCCAGCGGCCAGGAACCAAATCAGCCCCAGCATTTT.

The chain recombines TRBV10-2 with TRBJ2-1; 13 positions agree with TRBD2. The CDR3 has 15 residues. V lost 5 bases, J lost 6 bases, and 4 bases stayed unmatched. The germline V gene encodes CDR1 WSHSY and CDR2 SAAADI. CDR3 in DNA: TGCGCCAGCAGTCCACTAGCGGGAGGGTCCAATGAGCAGTTCTTC. Translation: CASSPLAGGSNEQFF.

This chain connects TRBV2 to TRBJ2-7; the D gene could be TRBD1 or TRBD2 (6 bases each). Trimming removed 7 bases from V and 3 bases from J, with 16 bases in between. Germline lookup yields CDR1 SNHLY and CDR2 FYNNEI. The CDR3 has 14 residues. CDR3 protein: CASNEGGDVYEQYF. CDR3 in DNA: TGTGCCAGCAACGAGGGGGGAGATGTCTACGAGCAGTACTTC.

The chain is built from TRBV7-9 and TRBJ1-5; D ambiguous. This CDR3 has 13 amino acids. CDR1 SEHNR and CDR2 FQNEAQ come from the germline V gene (reference sequence). Trimming shortened V by 5 bases and J by 8 bases, and 13 bases separated the two germline ends. CDR3 bases: TGTGCCAGCAGCGCCAGTGGGCCGGAGCCCCAGCATTTT. It specifies CASSASGPEPQHF.

The CDR3: CASSEVGGEGNQPQHF. The CDR3 nucleotides are TGTGCCAGCAGTGAAGTAGGGGGCGAAGGCAATCAGCCCCAGCATTTT. This sequence joins TRBV2 and TRBJ1-5, with 7 bases lining up with TRBD1. This CDR3 region has 16 residues. The ends lost 1 base at V and 2 bases at J; junction bases unmatched: 5. CDR1 SNHLY and CDR2 FYNNEI come from the germline V gene.

Of note for this clone: Other DNA sequences in this sample translate to the same CDR3. J is TRBJ1-1 and V is TRBV2; possible D gene TRBD1, 5 bases. The CDR3 spans 13 residues. From germline, CDR1 is SNHLY and CDR2 FYNNEI. With 7 bases removed from V and 6 bases from J, the gap between germline ends came to 15 bases. CDR3 in DNA: TGTGCCAGCATGGGCGTCCAGGGTGCTGAAGCTTTCTTT. Amino acids: CASMGVQGAEAFF.

The gene calls are TRBV7-9 and TRBJ2-1; TRBD2 agrees at 12 bases. Germline CDR1 is SEHNR and CDR2 is FQNEAQ (reference sequence). Trimming at V came to 4 bases and at J to 4 bases, leaving 5 bases not matched to a gene. This CDR3 is 16 amino acids long. The CDR3 spells CASSSMTSGRYNEQFF. The CDR3 DNA is TGTGCCAGCAGCTCCATGACTAGCGGGAGATACAATGAGCAGTTCTTC.

The V gene is TRBV6-1, the J gene TRBJ2-7, with 12 bases aligning to TRBD2. V trimming: 3 bases; J trimming: 0 bases; junction bases outside the gene matches: 3. The CDR3 runs to 16 residues. The germline V gene has CDR1 MNHNS and CDR2 SASEGT. This chain's CDR3 is CASSEGLAGSSYEQYF. The CDR3 DNA sequence: TGTGCCAGCAGTGAGGGACTAGCGGGTAGCTCCTACGAGCAGTACTTC.

The J gene is TRBJ2-7, the V gene TRBV10-3; TRBD1 agrees at 10 bases. The V gene's germline CDR1 is ENHRY and CDR2 SYGVKD. The trim removed 4 bases at V and 1 base at J, leaving 4 bases unmatched. The CDR3 contains 15 residues. The CDR3 DNA follows: TGTGCCATCAGTGCCGGGGACAGGGGATCCTACGAGCAGTACTTC. It encodes CAISAGDRGSYEQYF.

The CDR3 sequence is CASSYPDSLNQPQHF. In nucleotides, the CDR3 is TGTGCCAGCAGTTACCCCGACAGCCTCAATCAGCCCCAGCATTTT. This chain uses TRBV6-6 with TRBJ1-5, with D possibly TRBD1 on 5 matching bases. The CDR3 is 15 residues long. Germline assignment: CDR1 MNHNY and CDR2 SVGAGI (reference sequence). V dropped 2 bases and J dropped 3 bases, with 11 bases sitting between them.

The rearrangement joins TRBV10-3 to TRBJ2-3, with 14 bases that match TRBD2. Germline CDR1 reads ENHRY; CDR2 reads SYGVKD. The CDR3 spans 16 residues. CDR3 loop: CASGPGTSGRGDTQYF. CDR3 in DNA: TGTGCTAGCGGGCCTGGGACTAGCGGGAGAGGAGATACGCAGTATTTT.